This TCR beta chain comes out of a study of blood T cell repertoires in COVID-19. Background on the study: There were acute and convalescent COVID-19 samples, and they came from the United States, Italy and Spain. The analysed material was cDNA or gDNA that came from T cells, B-cell-depleted T cells, or PBMCs.

This CDR3 has 17 amino acids. Per germline, CDR1 SGHAT and CDR2 FQNNGV. The V gene end was trimmed by 4 bases and the J gene end by 5 bases; junction bases not matched to a gene: 9. Authors' processing steps: From reference gene primer amplification, estimates of nucleated cell counts were derived. Clones were read by immunoSEQ multiplex PCR, and TCRdb kept only the in-frame ones, dropping some. Clone size and V and J calls were adopted from that table, with D and trimming inferred from the DNA. The sample holds some 200,000 clones, 84% seen once. Material for sequencing was peripheral blood. V gene TRBV11-2 combines with J gene TRBJ2-5; 14 bases line up with TRBD2. The source is a woman aged 50 to 60 with active or convalescent COVID-19. This chain's CDR3 is CASSSRGLAGEGETQYF. The CDR3 DNA reads TGTGCCAGCAGCTCCCGGGGACTAGCGGGAGAGGGGGAGACCCAGTACTTC.